A selection of T cell receptor beta chains follows, all from one sample in a study of CD8 T cells in ankylosing spondylitis. In TCRdb, the 5' RACE reads were re-called with MiXCR into one record per CDR3 protein. The sample includes approximately 340,000 distinct CDR3 sequences, 14% to 15% of them seen just once. Sequenced sample: blood, either unsorted or a sorted T cell fraction (not recorded which). The receptor source for this set is a male donor with ankylosing spondylitis or in good health (not recorded which). Each CDR3 is given with its conserved first and last residue. D genes are given only for firm matches. The size entry is marked missing in some rows and otherwise reads once, few, many or a size class.

v_gene	j_gene	abundance	d_gene	CDR3nt	CDR3aa
TRBV12-3/TRBV12-4	TRBJ1-5	few	TRBD1	TGTGCCAGCAGTTTAAGGGGGCGGCGGGACAATCAGCCCCAGCATTTT	CASSLRGRRDNQPQHF
TRBV11-2	TRBJ1-5	few	NA	TGTGCCAGCAGCACGGGAAAAGGGACGTGGTTGAGTCAGCCCCAGCATTTT	CASSTGKGTWLSQPQHF
TRBV5-1	TRBJ2-3	NA	TRBD2	TGCGCCAGCAGCCCGCTGGCTAGCGGGAGAACAGATACGCAGTATTTT	CASSPLASGRTDTQYF
TRBV4-1	TRBJ2-1	NA	TRBD2	TGCGCCAGCAGCCAAAATGTTGGGAGCGGGGGTTACAATGAGCAGTTCTTC	CASSQNVGSGGYNEQFF
TRBV10-3	TRBJ2-1	NA	NA	TGTGCCATCAGGGACTCATCCTACAATGAGCAGTTCTTC	CAIRDSSYNEQFF
TRBV12-3/TRBV12-4	TRBJ1-5	NA	NA	TGTGCCAGCAGCTCAGGGACCGGGAGCAATCAGCCCCAGCATTTT	CASSSGTGSNQPQHF
TRBV6-1	TRBJ2-5	NA	TRBD2	TGTGCCAGCAGTAAACTAGCGGGGGGGCCTAAAGAGACCCAGTACTTC	CASSKLAGGPKETQYF
TRBV29-1	TRBJ2-1	NA	NA	TGCAGCTTTTTCCCCGGGACCCCCGGCGATGAGCAGTTCTTC	CSFFPGTPGDEQFF
TRBV12-3/TRBV12-4	TRBJ2-3	few	NA	TGTGCCAGCAGTCATGGGGGGCCAGGGTCAGATACGCAGTATTTT	CASSHGGPGSDTQYF
TRBV20-1	TRBJ2-2	NA	TRBD2	TGCAGTGCGGCTAGCGGGACCGGGGAGCTGTTTTTT	CSAASGTGELFF
TRBV5-1	TRBJ1-1	NA	TRBD1	TGCGCCAGCAGCTCCCGACAGGGGGCAGCTGAAGCTTTCTTT	CASSSRQGAAEAFF
TRBV5-1	TRBJ1-2	few	NA	TGCGCCAGCAGCCCCGCTCAAGCAGGCTACACCTTC	CASSPAQAGYTF
TRBV20-1	TRBJ2-7	NA	TRBD1	TGCAGTGCTCCCGCCGGGGACAGGGGGCTTGACGAGCAGTACTTC	CSAPAGDRGLDEQYF
TRBV7-9	TRBJ1-2	few	TRBD1	TGTGCCAGCAGCCTTACAGGGGGCGCCGACTATGGCTACACCTTC	CASSLTGGADYGYTF
TRBV5-1	TRBJ1-1	few	NA	TGCGCCAGCAGCCACCCAGGGGTGAACACTGAAGCTTTCTTT	CASSHPGVNTEAFF
TRBV3-1	TRBJ1-6	many	TRBD1	TGTGCCAGCAGTCAAGGACAGGGGAATTCACCCCTCCACTTT	CASSQGQGNSPLHF
TRBV5-1	TRBJ1-2	many	TRBD1	TGCGCCAGCAGCTTGGGGACAGGGCTCGGCTACACCTTC	CASSLGTGLGYTF
TRBV13	TRBJ2-1	few	TRBD2	TGTGCCAGCAGCCCAAGCGAGACTAGCGGGATAGATGAGCAGTTCTTC	CASSPSETSGIDEQFF
TRBV6-6	TRBJ2-1	NA	TRBD2	TGTGCCACCGGGACTAGCGGGGGCAATGAGCAGTTCTTC	CATGTSGGNEQFF
TRBV11-2	TRBJ2-5	few	TRBD2	TGTGCCAGCGGTCGGGGGGAGGGCGTGACCCAGTACTTC	CASGRGEGVTQYF
TRBV11-2	TRBJ1-1	few	NA	TGTGCCAGCAGCCCAGGTAGCCTCACTGAAGCTTTCTTT	CASSPGSLTEAFF
TRBV15	TRBJ2-3	NA	NA	TGTGCCACCAGCAGAGACGGCGGGGCTAGCACAGATACGCAGTATTTT	CATSRDGGASTDTQYF
TRBV5-4	TRBJ2-3	few	TRBD2	TGTGCCAGCAAGGGGACCTTAGCGGGAGGGGCAGATACGCAGTATTTT	CASKGTLAGGADTQYF
TRBV29-1	TRBJ1-1	many	NA	TGCAGCGGGTTATACATGAACACTGAAGCTTTCTTT	CSGLYMNTEAFF
TRBV5-1	TRBJ2-6	NA	NA	TGCGCCAGCAGCTTGCTGGCAGGGAACTCTGGGGCCAACGTCCTGACTTTC	CASSLLAGNSGANVLTF
TRBV20-1	TRBJ1-6	few	NA	TGCAGTGCTAGCGGTCCGTGGAATTCACCCCTCCACTTT	CSASGPWNSPLHF
TRBV11-2	TRBJ1-5	few	NA	TGTGCCAGCAGCTTAGATCAGTATCAGCCCCAGCATTTT	CASSLDQYQPQHF
TRBV20-1	TRBJ1-1	few	NA	TGCAGTGCCATGGCATCGGGGAACACTGAAGCTTTCTTT	CSAMASGNTEAFF
TRBV29-1	TRBJ2-2	few	NA	TGCAGCGTTTCTAAACCGGGACACGCACACATCACCGGGGAGCTGTTTTTT	CSVSKPGHAHITGELFF
TRBV5-6	TRBJ1-2	NA	NA	TGTGCCAGCAGCTTTCCTACCGGTGGCTACACCTTC	CASSFPTGGYTF